A single sample is the source of the 20 T cell receptor beta chains below, sequenced in a study of early T cells in non-severe SARS-CoV-2 infection. Via MiXCR, TCRdb re-called the 5' RACE reads, giving one row per CDR3 protein. This sample has some 26,000 distinct CDR3 sequences; 4.4% occur once, and the top ten carry about an eighth. Sequencing used whole blood. The receptors come from an adult who was a healthcare worker with PCR-confirmed SARS-CoV-2 infection or an uninfected control (not recorded which).

Ten or more counts support this clonotype. V usage is TRBV30 and J usage is TRBJ2-7; TRBD1 agrees at 9 bases. The CDR3 spans 14 residues. From germline, CDR1 is GTSNPN and CDR2 SVGIG (reference sequence). The V gene end was trimmed by 1 base and the J gene end by 2 bases; junction bases not matched to a gene: 3. Here the CDR3 DNA reads TGTGCCTGGAGTGCGGGACAGGGTACCTACGAGCAGTACGTC. Translating gives CAWSAGQGTYEQYV.

This clonotype was observed many times. The rearrangement links TRBV4-3 to TRBJ2-1; maybe TRBD2 (6 bases). Trimming left V 0 bases short and J 2 bases short, with 17 bases between. Germline values: CDR1 LGHNA, CDR2 YSLEER. The CDR3 is 18 amino acids. The CDR3 sequence: CASSQDPAGRGTYNEQFF. Written as DNA, the CDR3 is TGCGCCAGCAGCCAAGACCCCGCGGGGCGGGGAACCTACAATGAGCAGTTCTTC.

This clonotype showed up many times. The rearrangement joins TRBV4-1 to TRBJ2-1; D gene unclear. This CDR3 region has 17 residues. V dropped 1 base and J dropped 5 bases, with 18 bases sitting between them. Germline CDR1 reads MGHRA; CDR2 reads YSYEKL. CDR3 in DNA: TGCGCCAGCAGCCAAGTTCATTCCAACGAGAATAACAATGAGCAGTTCTTC. This encodes CASSQVHSNENNNEQFF.

This clonotype was seen only a few times. The chain is built from TRBV7-3 and TRBJ1-1; no definite D call. The V gene lost 2 bases and the J gene lost 5 bases, with 12 bases spanning the gap. Germline V lookup: CDR1 SGHTA, CDR2 FQGTGA. This CDR3 comprises 14 residues. DNA for the CDR3: TGTGCCAGCAGCTTACAGCCACGAGGGACTGAAGCTTTCTTT. Amino acids: CASSLQPRGTEAFF.

This clonotype showed up many times. The chain links TRBV19 to TRBJ1-5; no firm D call. In germline, CDR1 is LNHDA, CDR2 SQIVND (reference sequence). Between the trimmed V and J ends, which lost 3 bases and 1 base, there was a span of 13 bases. The CDR3 is 16 amino acids. CDR3 DNA sequence: TGTGCCAGTAGTATCCTGGGATCGATGAGCAATCAGCCCCAGCATTTT. Its translation is CASSILGSMSNQPQHF.

This clonotype was detected ten times or more. The rearrangement joins TRBV28 to TRBJ1-2, with a weak D call TRBD1 (6 bases). CDR1 is MDHEN and CDR2 is SYDVKM in the germline V gene. V lost 5 bases, J lost 9 bases, and 22 bases lay in between. There are 15 residues in the CDR3. This chain's CDR3 is CASSGGADGSGRYTF. The CDR3 region has the DNA TGTGCCAGCAGTGGGGGGGCAGATGGGTCTGGACGCTACACCTTC.

This clonotype has a count of ten or more. The CDR3 DNA is TGTGCCAGCAGCGCCAGGGTTCAGCAGCCCCAGCATTTT. Translation gives CASSARVQQPQHF. The rearrangement links TRBV7-2 to TRBJ1-5; a weak D match, TRBD1 (5 bases). CDR3 size: 13 residues. Between the trimmed V and J ends, which lost 5 bases and 7 bases, there was a span of 12 bases. Germline loops: CDR1 SGHTA, CDR2 FQGNSA.

This clonotype was recorded many times. J is TRBJ2-1 and V is TRBV7-8; D might be TRBD1 (5 bases). Germline V lookup: CDR1 SGHVS, CDR2 FQNEAQ. Trimming left V 1 base short and J 5 bases short, with 9 bases between. The CDR3 totals 14 residues. The CDR3 region is CASSLEQVHNEQFF. CDR3 DNA sequence: TGTGCCAGCAGCTTAGAACAGGTCCACAATGAGCAGTTCTTC.

The genes are TRBV20-1 and TRBJ2-5; 10 nucleotides align to TRBD2. The CDR3 loop spans 17 amino acids. Looked up from germline, CDR1 is DFQATT and CDR2 is SNEGSKA (reference sequence). The ends lost 3 bases at V and 5 bases at J; junction bases unmatched: 15. The CDR3 loop is CSARGWDRIAGGETQYF. CDR3 nucleotides: TGCAGTGCTAGGGGATGGGACAGGATAGCGGGAGGCGAGACCCAGTACTTC.

This clonotype was picked up many times. V is TRBV20-1 and J is TRBJ2-3; maybe TRBD1 (7 bases). Between the trimmed V and J ends, which lost 3 bases and 2 bases, there was a span of 24 bases. Germline V lookup: CDR1 DFQATT, CDR2 SNEGSKA (reference sequence). The CDR3 length is 18 residues. CDR3 DNA: TGCAGTGCTAGTTCGCCCCCGGGGCAGGGGGGCGTCACAGATACGCAGTATTTT. The encoded protein is CSASSPPGQGGVTDTQYF.

This clonotype was counted ten times or more. The rearrangement links TRBV20-1 to TRBJ2-7, with 9 bases aligning to TRBD1. The length of the CDR3 is 13 residues. Germline trimming cut 5 bases from V and 7 bases from J; bases unmatched to any gene: 9. Looked up from germline, CDR1 is DFQATT and CDR2 is SNEGSKA (reference sequence). CDR3: CSAPGTGLGEQYF. CDR3 in DNA: TGCAGTGCTCCCGGGACAGGGTTGGGTGAGCAGTACTTC.

There are a few counts of this clonotype. This chain uses TRBV5-7 with TRBJ2-6, with D possibly matching TRBD1 (5 bases). TRBV5-7 is assigned to the ORF class and has an uncertain function. The CDR3 length is 17 residues. The V gene lost 0 bases and the J gene lost 0 bases, with 10 bases spanning the gap. In nucleotides, the CDR3 is TGTGCCAGCAGCTTGGCGGGCAGGGACTCTGGGGCCAACGTCCTGACTTTC. Translating it yields CASSLAGRDSGANVLTF.

In this sample, this clonotype turned up many times. V gene TRBV7-2 combines with J gene TRBJ2-6; D not resolved. Between the trimmed V and J ends, which lost 3 bases and 1 base, there was a span of 10 bases. The CDR3 is 16 residues long. Germline CDR1 and CDR2: SGHTA and FQGNSA. CDR3 DNA: TGTGCCAGCAGCTTTCGGAGACCATCTGGGGCCAACGTCCTGACTTTC. This sequence encodes CASSFRRPSGANVLTF.

This clonotype was seen at least ten times. J is TRBJ1-1 and V is TRBV20-1; D uncertain. V was clipped by 4 bases and J by 0 bases, with 12 bases between them. The CDR3 length is 14 residues. The germline V gene encodes CDR1 DFQATT and CDR2 SNEGSKA (reference sequence). CDR3 in amino acids: CSATILGMNTEAFF. Written as DNA, the CDR3 is TGCAGTGCTACAATCTTGGGCATGAACACTGAAGCTTTCTTT.

Ten or more counts support this clonotype. The V and J genes are TRBV6-5 and TRBJ2-3, with 7 bases that match TRBD1. The CDR3 length is 15 residues. Trimming removed 2 bases from V and 6 bases from J; junction bases left unmatched: 8. Germline-derived CDR1 and CDR2 are MNHEY and SVGAGI. CDR3 sequence (DNA): TGTGCCAGCAGTTACGGGAGACAGGGAGTCGATACGCAGTATTTT. Translating it yields CASSYGRQGVDTQYF.

There are many counts of this clonotype. V and J are TRBV19 and TRBJ2-1; perhaps TRBD1 as D (6 bases). The CDR3 is 15 residues long. Germline loops: CDR1 LNHDA, CDR2 SQIVND (reference sequence). Between the trimmed V and J ends, which lost 2 bases and 2 bases, there was a span of 10 bases. DNA for the CDR3: TGTGCCAGTAGTATACAGGGGAACCCCTACAATGAGCAGTTCTTC. Translating it yields CASSIQGNPYNEQFF.

This clonotype was found a few times. The chain combines TRBV11-2 with TRBJ2-3; 13 nucleotides agree with TRBD2. The CDR3 sequence is 18 residues long. V was clipped by 2 bases and J by 5 bases; unmatched bases: 10. Germline V gene lookup returns CDR1 SGHAT and CDR2 FQNNGV. Here the CDR3 reads CASSLTGGLAGSGDTQYF. The CDR3 bases are TGTGCCAGCAGCTTAACGGGGGGACTAGCGGGATCGGGAGATACGCAGTATTTT.

The table lists this clonotype with many counts. The chain carries TRBV20-1 and TRBJ2-1, with a possible D match to TRBD2 (6 bases). The length of the CDR3 is 17 residues. Germline CDR1 DFQATT, CDR2 SNEGSKA (reference sequence). V was cut by 0 bases and J by 0 bases, with 15 bases left in between. CDR3 in amino acids: CSARDAGRASSYNEQFF. Written as DNA, the CDR3 is TGCAGTGCTAGAGATGCGGGACGGGCGAGCTCCTACAATGAGCAGTTCTTC.

Many counts were recorded for this clonotype. One junction end does not reproduce the germline sequence, and a read error may be involved. The V call is TRBV7-7, the J call TRBJ1-1; D may be TRBD1 (6 bases). This CDR3 contains 17 residues. Germline V gene sequence: CDR1 SSHAT, CDR2 FNYEAQ (reference sequence). The CDR3 loop is CASSLAPQGKMNTEAFF. CDR3 in DNA: TGTGCTAGCAGCTTAGCCCCCCAGGGGAAAATGAACACTGAAGCTTTCTTT.

This chain connects TRBV27 to TRBJ2-4, with 7 bases matching TRBD1. The CDR3 has 16 residues. Per the germline V gene, CDR1 is MNHEY and CDR2 is SMNVEV (reference sequence). The V gene end was trimmed by 4 bases and the J gene end by 8 bases; junction bases not matched to a gene: 14. CDR3 DNA sequence: TGTGCCAGCAGTTCGTTACAGGGGTTCCGTACGGACATTCAGTACTTC. It codes for CASSSLQGFRTDIQYF.